One T cell receptor beta chain is described in this entry. No antigen is known for it. Base qualities were left out, and no much larger clone turns up one base away. The data stem from a study of cytomegalovirus exposure and HLA in healthy donors (dated by TCRdb to about 2017). Study-wide context: According to an earlier analysis of 550 to 700 of the donors, 200 million or so T cells yielded roughly 100 million unique TCR beta sequences and 250 to 350 Gb of sequence data. Approximately 310 gigabases of sequencing data and roughly 90 million unique TCR sequences were included in an early release covering under 650 HLA-typed donors. Of the 300 to 400 genotyped donors, approximately 83% fell in the genetic ancestry cluster associated with self-reported Caucasian donors. The study aimed to test whether signatures of past pathogen exposure could be identified by cataloging public T cell receptors. The study used immunosequencing to profile the T cell repertoires of 670 or so subjects and linked those repertoires to cytomegalovirus serostatus. Besides the first cohort of around 670 subjects, a separate validation cohort made up of 120 different subjects was used. To predict cytomegalovirus infection status, the study brought together high-throughput TCR immunosequencing, statistical association of individual TCRs with disease status, and machine learning. A later analysis re-analyzed previously published TCR beta repertoires from 666 donors and added high-resolution HLA genotyping to study TCR occurrence patterns. Rather than drawing on any new phenotypic data, the later analysis identified candidate immune exposures from TCR beta sequences and the way those sequences occurred across donors. To decide whether each TCR beta V gene segment behaved as functional or pseudogenic, an earlier analysis of fewer than 750 of the donors relied on high-throughput TCR beta sequencing. Donor age, sex, ethnicity and CMV serostatus were compiled alongside the repertoire data. A later genetic analysis used genome-wide SNP genotypes for about 55% of the 666 donors, treating that subset as a discovery cohort. Every discovery cohort repertoire had been produced on one sequencing platform. Both class I and class II loci were covered by HLA typing, at four-digit resolution. Typing coverage varied by locus: about 620-640 donors for A, B, C, DRB1 and DQB1; some 520 for DQA1; over 600 for DPA1; 400 to 480 for DPB1. Roughly five DR-DQ haplotypes were handled as single units for association and clustering, since linkage in the cohort was strong. Across 398 genotyped donors of the cohort, an average of about 240,000 unique TCR beta nucleotide sequences per donor were sequenced, and approximately 17% of those sequences were non-productive. Study-wide conclusions, independent of this receptor: The earlier analysis of 587 of the donors excluded roughly 17 rarely observed V segments, including chromosome 9 orphons, because counts were too low. While some public TCRs were present in many individuals, most TCR sequences turned up only very rarely across donors. According to a later analysis, most CMV-associated TCR beta chains appeared to be HLA-restricted, and the HLA associations seemed to be driven largely by CMV exposure. Three of the identified cytomegalovirus-associated TCR beta chains were confirmed in vitro to be specific for cytomegalovirus antigens. Strong co-occurrence of HLA alleles, especially DR and DQ, made assigning TCR associations to individual alleles difficult. A further reported finding was that TCR beta sequences accurately predicted the HLA-A and HLA-B alleles for most subjects in the first cohort. Because the 87-base-pair reads could not distinguish some IMGT-functional V segments, including TRBV6-2 and TRBV6-3, those segments were excluded. A total of about 150 TCR beta chains were listed by the study as associated with cytomegalovirus. In a later analysis, the rate of TCR association differed among HLA loci, with DRB1 alleles having the most associated TCRs and HLA-C alleles having the fewest. Several of the top co-occurrence clusters appeared to be linked to parvovirus B19, influenza, CMV and Epstein-Barr virus, according to a later analysis. HLA typing was unavailable for some donors at each locus, so association tests used only the typed subset. Linkage disequilibrium might explain the correlated functional status among segregating V segments, but an unknown experimental factor could not be ruled out. According to the authors, the approach could potentially be generalized to other disease states and immunological phenotypes. The classifier was reported to diagnose cytomegalovirus status with high specificity and sensitivity in both the original and validation cohorts. In an earlier analysis of some 640 of the donors, most TCR beta V segments were observed in productive rearrangements about 90% or about 30% of the time, broadly matching IMGT annotations. Compared with the roughly 720-donor mean, donors in an Asian-associated ancestry cluster had fewer N-insertions in productive TCRs, according to a later genetic analysis. Specific HLA alleles were associated with over 15,000 TCR beta sequences at a false discovery rate of 0.05 in a later analysis. CMV serostatus was the only immune exposure information available for the cohort. A group of highly shared sequence variants was considered likely to be a technical artifact of the sequencing pipeline. Sequencing depth was assumed to be roughly uniform across donors in the presence/absence analyses, though that assumption may not hold. A later analysis found that HLA-associated TCR beta chains were more clonally expanded and had lower generation probabilities than equally common non-associated chains. In a later genetic analysis, a missense DCLRE1C variant was associated with V-gene and J-gene trimming of TCR beta chains, and the association was replicated in an independent cohort. In this cohort, only TCR beta chains were sequenced, and detectable features were limited by the absence of alpha or paired-chain data.

The CDR3 starts with the cysteine, ends with the phenylalanine, and has 15 residues. Just CDR3 DNA is preserved here, 45 bases in frame from base 1. Trimming accounts for 9 bases at V and 8 bases at J, while the number of junction bases matched to no gene is 18. CDR1 and CDR2, looked up from the germline V gene, are SGHRS and YFSETQ. The cohort consisted of 666 healthy bone marrow donors. All cohort members were sampled while nominally healthy, although unrecorded immune exposures were likely present. The donor was CMV seronegative and was included in the group of hundreds of seronegative cohort members. A peripheral blood sample was collected from each donor, and TCR beta sequencing was performed on peripheral blood mononuclear cells. Genomic DNA extraction from the blood cell samples was performed with the Qiagen DNeasy Blood Extraction Kit. Library preparation employed the immunoSEQ multiplex PCR assay. The multiplex PCR relied on a mix of 60 forward primers for TCR Vbeta segments and 13 reverse primers for TCR Jbeta segments. A multiplex PCR assay on genomic DNA amplified the CDR3 region of rearranged TCR beta genes. On the Illumina HiSeq System, the amplified TCR beta libraries were sequenced as 87-base-pair reads. As for the authors' bioinformatics: Across the roughly 600 repertoires, a later analysis counted roughly 77 million unique TCR beta chains, 9.5 million to 12 million of which were shared by at least two donors. A nearest-neighbor algorithm error-corrected the raw reads and collapsed the reads into unique sequences, merging closely related sequences to remove PCR and sequencing errors. To assign V, D and J gene segments, CDR3 sequences were aligned to IMGT reference sequences. For a sequence to be retained, a match of at least six nucleotides was required to both a V gene segment and a J gene segment. A rearrangement counted as productive if the CDR3 had no stop codons and remained in frame with V and J, and every other rearrangement counted as non-productive. CDR3 was defined according to IMGT convention as the region running from the second conserved V-encoded cysteine to the conserved J-encoded phenylalanine. Sequences without an unambiguous match to a single V gene segment were excluded from the earlier analysis of 500 to 700 of the donors. In an earlier analysis of 587 of the donors, V segments were called functional above 56.7% productive rearrangements and were called segregating when the between-donor standard deviation exceeded 5%. To diagnose cytomegalovirus status from the catalog of TCR beta chain sequences, a statistical classification framework was built. In a later analysis, V and J genes were assigned by comparing TCR nucleotide sequences against IMGT/GENE-DB human TR gene sequences. The TCRdist pipeline was used in a later analysis to assign CDR3 sequences and most-parsimonious VDJ recombination scenarios. In a later analysis, each TCR beta chain was defined by its CDR3 amino acid sequence together with its V-gene family, and reads without a unique V-gene family were excluded. To address suspected cross-contamination and a sequencing artifact, a later analysis removed a few hundred highly shared, low-generation-probability nucleotide sequences. A later analysis calculated a clonal expansion index for each public chain from normalized within-repertoire ranks of inferred template counts. In a later analysis, generation probabilities were computed with a VDJ recombination model fitted to out-of-frame rearrangements, and the resulting probabilities were checked against IGoR. Hypergeometric tests were used in a later analysis to score TCR-TCR, TCR-HLA and TCR-CMV co-occurrence, with a repertoire-size bias correction applied to the TCR pairs. False discovery rates were estimated in a later analysis by permuting HLA or CMV assignments 20 times. In a later analysis, co-occurring TCRs were grouped using DBSCAN, with TCRdist sequence similarity added in when clustering inside HLA-allele-positive subsets. Repertoires with fewer than 30,000 or more than 120,000 public chains, plus five repertoires with anomalous nucleotide sharing, were excluded from co-occurrence clustering. Entries here come from immuneACCESS through TCRdb and include only in-frame sequences with V and J called. Some clones fail to appear in such tables; in the studies checked, an unresolved V gene covers under half of the shortfall, and the cause of the remainder is unknown. The V and J calls and clone size are taken from that table; D and trimming were inferred from the DNA. Present in this sample are approximately 140,000 clones, 70% to 80% of which were seen just once. 3.9% of the sample rests with the top ten.

Specimen: PBMCs. Recombination connected TRBV5-1 to TRBJ1-2; the central 8 bases match TRBD1. This clonotype originated in a man aged 18-30 years in good health and CMV-seronegative. The sequence in DNA is TGCGCCACCAGAGAACAACCAGGGGGCAAAGGCGGCTACACCTTC. It translates as CATREQPGGKGGYTF.